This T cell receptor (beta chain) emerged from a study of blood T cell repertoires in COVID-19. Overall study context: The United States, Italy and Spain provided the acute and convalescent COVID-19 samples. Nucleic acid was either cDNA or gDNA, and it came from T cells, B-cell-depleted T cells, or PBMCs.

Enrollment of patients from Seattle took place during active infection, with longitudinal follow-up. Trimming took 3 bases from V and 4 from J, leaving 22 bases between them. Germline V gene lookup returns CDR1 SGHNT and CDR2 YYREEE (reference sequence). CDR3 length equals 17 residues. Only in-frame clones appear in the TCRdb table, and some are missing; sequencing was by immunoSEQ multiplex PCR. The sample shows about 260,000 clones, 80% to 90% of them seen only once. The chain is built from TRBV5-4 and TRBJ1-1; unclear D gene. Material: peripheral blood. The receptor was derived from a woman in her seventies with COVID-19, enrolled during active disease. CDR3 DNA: TGTGCCAGCAGCTCAAGGCGGGGTGCGATGGAAGTCACTGAAGCTTTCTTT. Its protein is CASSSRRGAMEVTEAFF.